This TCR beta chain comes out of a study of early T cells in non-severe SARS-CoV-2 infection. Attachment of unique molecular identifiers was made to individual cDNA molecules. TCRdb processed the 5' RACE reads anew with MiXCR; each CDR3 protein has one entry. The sample includes roughly 66,000 distinct CDR3 sequences, approximately 9.2% of them seen just once. V shed 8 bases, J shed 5 bases, and the junction held 11 bases outside the gene matches. The CDR3 contains 15 residues. The germline V gene encodes CDR1 DFQATT and CDR2 SNEGSKA (reference sequence). The clonotype was recovered from an adult who was a healthcare worker with PCR-confirmed SARS-CoV-2 infection or an uninfected control (not recorded which). Input material: whole blood. The rearrangement joins TRBV20-1 to TRBJ2-1, with TRBD2 identical over 11 bases. The CDR3 bases are TGCAGTCCCCCACCGATGACTAGCGGGGACAATGAGCAGTTCTTC. Its protein is CSPPPMTSGDNEQFF.